This T cell receptor beta chain stems from a study of Graves' ophthalmopathy and Graves' hyperthyroidism. Overall study results and limits: The model forecast ophthalmopathy progression, reaching over 70% sensitivity and 72% to 80% specificity. Most thyroid clonotypes with frequency above 0.001 were detected in blood too.

There are 15 residues in the CDR3. V shed 4 bases, J shed 5 bases, and the junction held 11 bases outside the gene matches. Germline CDR1 and CDR2: SGHRS and YFSETQ. Each donor who had ophthalmopathy showed moderate-to-severe activity, a CAS of ≥3, a NOSPECS of ≥4, and a duration under 3 months. This clonotype was picked up many times. The antigen remains unidentified. The TCR beta CDR3 regions underwent amplification from RNA transcripts. Investigators did first-round RT-PCR with HTBI primers, then second-round multiplex PCR. MiXCR, applied by TCRdb to the multiplex PCR reads, yields one record per CDR3 protein. This sample has 300,000 or so distinct CDR3 sequences, with about a sixth found just once.

The specimen sequenced was peripheral blood. V gene TRBV5-1 combines with J gene TRBJ1-2, with 7 bases matching TRBD1. This receptor was taken from an adult man with Graves' ophthalmopathy. CDR3 sequence reads: CASSTGQDNLYGYTF. CDR3 DNA sequence: TGCGCCAGCAGCACCGGACAGGACAATCTTTATGGCTACACCTTC.